This TCR beta chain derives from a study of blood T cell repertoires in COVID-19. Study context: Italy, Spain and the United States were the sources of the convalescent and acute COVID-19 samples. T cells, B-cell-depleted T cells, or PBMCs supplied cDNA or gDNA.

Sequenced by immunoSEQ multiplex PCR; TCRdb stores in-frame clones only, minus some. The repertoire holds more than 300,000 clones, with approximately 91% as singletons. Germline V gene lookup returns CDR1 LNHDA and CDR2 SQIVND (reference sequence). The CDR3 extends over 14 amino acids. V was clipped by 8 bases and J by 0 bases, with 12 bases between them. The rearrangement joins TRBV19 to TRBJ2-3, with D maybe TRBD1 (6 bases). This TCR derives from an older woman with COVID-19, enrolled during active disease. Sequencing input: peripheral blood. The CDR3 nucleotides read TGTGCCAGTTCCTCACAGGGAAGCACAGATACGCAGTATTTT. It is translated as CASSSQGSTDTQYF.